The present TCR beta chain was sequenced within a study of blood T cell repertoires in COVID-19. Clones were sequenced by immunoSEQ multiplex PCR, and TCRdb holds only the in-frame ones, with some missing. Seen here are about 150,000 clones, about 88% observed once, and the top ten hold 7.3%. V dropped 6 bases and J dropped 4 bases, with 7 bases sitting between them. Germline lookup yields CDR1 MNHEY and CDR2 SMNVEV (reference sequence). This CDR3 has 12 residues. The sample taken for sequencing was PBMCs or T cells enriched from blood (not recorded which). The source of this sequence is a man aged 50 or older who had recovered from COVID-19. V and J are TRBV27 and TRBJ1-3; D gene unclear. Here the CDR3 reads CASSSGGNTIYF. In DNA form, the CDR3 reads TGTGCCAGCAGCTCGGGGGGAAACACCATATATTTT.